This T cell receptor (beta chain) was captured by sequencing in a study of blood T cells in healthy people across ages. At least 6 micrograms of total RNA were extracted per sample. The CDR3 spans 16 residues. Germline lookup yields CDR1 SQVTM and CDR2 ANQGSEA. V shed 3 bases, J shed 7 bases, and the junction held 10 bases outside the gene matches. The authors ran a second PCR of about 7 to 12 cycles using a sample-barcoded 5' primer and a J-beta primer mix. There were at least 3 million CDR3-containing paired-end reads obtained from each sample. In TCRdb, the 5' RACE reads were re-called with MiXCR into one record per CDR3 protein. The table includes 750,000 to 1,000,000 distinct CDR3 sequences, roughly 28% detected once. These same data were also listed under a study on T cells of mothers and their children. That source notes: Related and unrelated pairs show TCR recombination output that thymic selection shapes similarly.

This receptor was identified in a woman aged 40 to 49 in good health. This chain links TRBV29-1 with TRBJ2-1, with 12 bases matching TRBD2. Sequencing was performed on blood. In nucleotides, the CDR3 is TGCAGCGTTGAGCCTCCCCGGACTAGCGGGGTGAATGAGCAGTTCTTC. It codes for CSVEPPRTSGVNEQFF.